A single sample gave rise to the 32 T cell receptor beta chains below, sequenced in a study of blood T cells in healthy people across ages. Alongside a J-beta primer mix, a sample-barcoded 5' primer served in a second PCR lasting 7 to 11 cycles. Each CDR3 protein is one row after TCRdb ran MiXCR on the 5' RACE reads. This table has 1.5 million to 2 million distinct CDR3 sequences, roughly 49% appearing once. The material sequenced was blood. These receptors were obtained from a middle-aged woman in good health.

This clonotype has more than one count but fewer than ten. The CDR3 loop is CASSAPLSYNEQFF. The CDR3 DNA follows: TGTGCCAGCAGTGCCCCACTCTCCTACAATGAGCAGTTCTTC. The rearrangement uses TRBV2 and TRBJ2-1; D is unresolved. V was trimmed by 4 bases and J by 0 bases, leaving 7 bases between them. In germline, CDR1 is SNHLY, CDR2 FYNNEI. This CDR3 spans 14 amino acids.

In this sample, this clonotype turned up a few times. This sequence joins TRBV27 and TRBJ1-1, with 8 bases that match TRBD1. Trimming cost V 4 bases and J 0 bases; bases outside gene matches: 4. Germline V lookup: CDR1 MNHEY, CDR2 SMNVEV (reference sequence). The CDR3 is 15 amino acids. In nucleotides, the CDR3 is TGTGCCAGCAGTTCCCGGACAGGGATGAACACTGAAGCTTTCTTT. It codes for CASSSRTGMNTEAFF.

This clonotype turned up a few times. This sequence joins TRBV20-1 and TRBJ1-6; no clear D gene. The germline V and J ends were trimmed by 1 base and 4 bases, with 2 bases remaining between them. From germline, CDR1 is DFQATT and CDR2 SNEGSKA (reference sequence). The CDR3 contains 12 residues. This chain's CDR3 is CSARAYNSPLHF. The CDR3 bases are TGCAGTGCTAGAGCGTATAATTCACCCCTCCACTTT.

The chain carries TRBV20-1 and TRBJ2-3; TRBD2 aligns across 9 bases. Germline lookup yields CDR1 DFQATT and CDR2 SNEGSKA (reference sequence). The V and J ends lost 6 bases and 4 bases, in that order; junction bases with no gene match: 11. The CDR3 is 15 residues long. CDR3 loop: CSARPLAGEADTQYF. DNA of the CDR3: TGCAGTGCGAGACCATTAGCGGGGGAGGCAGATACGCAGTATTTT.

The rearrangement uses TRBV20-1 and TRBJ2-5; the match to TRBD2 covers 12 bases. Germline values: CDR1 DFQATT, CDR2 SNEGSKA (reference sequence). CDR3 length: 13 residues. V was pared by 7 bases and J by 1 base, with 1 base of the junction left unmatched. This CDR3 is CSGLAGAQETQYF. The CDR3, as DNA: TGCAGTGGACTAGCGGGGGCCCAAGAGACCCAGTACTTC.

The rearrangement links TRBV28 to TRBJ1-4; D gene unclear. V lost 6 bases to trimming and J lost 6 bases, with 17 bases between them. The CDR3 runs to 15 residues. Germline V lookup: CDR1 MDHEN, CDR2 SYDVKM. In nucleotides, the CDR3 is TGTGCCAGCAGCCTCGACGGGTTTGGTGATGAAAAACTGTTTTTT. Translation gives CASSLDGFGDEKLFF. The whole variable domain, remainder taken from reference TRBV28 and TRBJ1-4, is DVKVTQSSRYLVKRTGEKVFLECVQDMDHENMFWYRQDPGLGLRLIYFSYDVKMKEKGDIPEGYSVSREKKERFSLILESASTNQTSMYLCASSLDGFGDEKLFFGSGTQLSVL.

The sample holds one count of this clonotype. CDR3 DNA: TGTGCCAGCAGCTTAGGAGGAGGCCTCTCCTACAATGAGCAGTACTTC. Its protein product is CASSLGGGLSYNEQYF. The J gene is TRBJ2-1, the V gene TRBV7-8; D might be TRBD2 (5 bases). The closer fit of TRBJ2-7 to the DNA end suggests the J call may be wrong. This CDR3 has 16 amino acids. CDR1 is SGHVS, CDR2 FQNEAQ, per germline.

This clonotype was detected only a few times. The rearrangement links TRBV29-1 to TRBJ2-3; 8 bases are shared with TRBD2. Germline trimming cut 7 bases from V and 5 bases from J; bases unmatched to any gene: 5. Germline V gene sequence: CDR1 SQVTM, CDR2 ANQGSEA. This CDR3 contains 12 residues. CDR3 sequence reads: CSGQRGQDTQYF. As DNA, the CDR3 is TGCAGCGGACAGCGGGGGCAAGATACGCAGTATTTT.

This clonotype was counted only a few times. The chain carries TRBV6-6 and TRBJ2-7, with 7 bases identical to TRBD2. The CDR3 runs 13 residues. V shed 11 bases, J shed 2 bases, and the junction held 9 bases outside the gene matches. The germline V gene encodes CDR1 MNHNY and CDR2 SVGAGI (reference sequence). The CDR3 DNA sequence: TGTGCCGTTTCTAGTGGGGGGGCCTACGAGCAGTACTTC. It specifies CAVSSGGAYEQYF.

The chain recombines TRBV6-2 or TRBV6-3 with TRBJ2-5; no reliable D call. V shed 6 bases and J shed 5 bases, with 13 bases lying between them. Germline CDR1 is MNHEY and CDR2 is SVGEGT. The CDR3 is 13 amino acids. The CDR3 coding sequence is TGTGCCAGCAGATCTTGGAATAGCGAGACCCAGTACTTC. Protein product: CASRSWNSETQYF.

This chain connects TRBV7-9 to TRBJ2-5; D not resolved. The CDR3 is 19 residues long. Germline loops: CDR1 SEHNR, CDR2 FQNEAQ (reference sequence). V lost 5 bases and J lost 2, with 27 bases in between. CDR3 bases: TGTGCCAGCAGCCCCGGGTCATTCGGCACTGCATCCCTTCAAGAGACCCAGTACTTC. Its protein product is CASSPGSFGTASLQETQYF.

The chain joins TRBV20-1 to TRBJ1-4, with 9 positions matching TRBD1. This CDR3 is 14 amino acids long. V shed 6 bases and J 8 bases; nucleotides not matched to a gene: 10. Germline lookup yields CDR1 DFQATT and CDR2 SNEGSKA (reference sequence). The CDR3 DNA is TGCAGTGCACGTACTGGACAGGGGAAGGAAAAACTGTTTTTT. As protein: CSARTGQGKEKLFF.

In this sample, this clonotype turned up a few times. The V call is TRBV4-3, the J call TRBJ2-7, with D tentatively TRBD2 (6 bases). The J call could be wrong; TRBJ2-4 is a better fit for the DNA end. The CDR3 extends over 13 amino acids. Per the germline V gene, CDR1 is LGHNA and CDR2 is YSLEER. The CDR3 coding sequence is TGCGCCAGCAGCGGGGGACTCTCGGCCATTCAGTACTTC. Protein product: CASSGGLSAIQYF.

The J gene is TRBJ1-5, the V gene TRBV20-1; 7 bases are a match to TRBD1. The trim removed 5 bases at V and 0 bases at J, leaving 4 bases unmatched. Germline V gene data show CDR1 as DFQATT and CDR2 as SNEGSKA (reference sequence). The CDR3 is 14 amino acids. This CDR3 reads CSAGTDDSNQPQHF. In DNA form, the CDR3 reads TGCAGTGCTGGGACAGACGATAGCAATCAGCCCCAGCATTTT.

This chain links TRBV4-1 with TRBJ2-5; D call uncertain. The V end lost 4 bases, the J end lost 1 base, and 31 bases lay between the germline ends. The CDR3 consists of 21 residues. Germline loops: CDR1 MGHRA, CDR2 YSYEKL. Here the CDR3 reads CASSPWAAEKESIGPQETQYF. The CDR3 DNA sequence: TGCGCCAGCAGCCCCTGGGCTGCGGAGAAAGAAAGTATTGGACCCCAAGAGACCCAGTACTTC.

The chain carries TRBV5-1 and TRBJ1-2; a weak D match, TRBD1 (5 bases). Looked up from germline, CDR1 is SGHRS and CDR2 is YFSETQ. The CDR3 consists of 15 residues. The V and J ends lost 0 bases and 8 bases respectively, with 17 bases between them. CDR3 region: CASSLAAGAEVGYTF. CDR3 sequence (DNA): TGCGCCAGCAGCTTGGCCGCTGGGGCGGAGGTCGGCTACACCTTC.

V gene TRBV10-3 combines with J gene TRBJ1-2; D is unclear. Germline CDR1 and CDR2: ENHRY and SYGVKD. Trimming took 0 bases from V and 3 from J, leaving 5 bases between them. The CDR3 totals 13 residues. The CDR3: CAISESHDYGYTF. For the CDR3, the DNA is TGTGCCATCAGTGAGTCCCATGACTATGGCTACACCTTC.

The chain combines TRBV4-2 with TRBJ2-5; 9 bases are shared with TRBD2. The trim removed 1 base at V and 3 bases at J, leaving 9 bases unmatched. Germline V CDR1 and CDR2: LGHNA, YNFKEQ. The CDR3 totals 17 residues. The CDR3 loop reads CASSQVGSSGEEETQYF. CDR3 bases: TGTGCCAGCAGCCAAGTTGGGTCTAGCGGGGAGGAAGAGACCCAGTACTTC.

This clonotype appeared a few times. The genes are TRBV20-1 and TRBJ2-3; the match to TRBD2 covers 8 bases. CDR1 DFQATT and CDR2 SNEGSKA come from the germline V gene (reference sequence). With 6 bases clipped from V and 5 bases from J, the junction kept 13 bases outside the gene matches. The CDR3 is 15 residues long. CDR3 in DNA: TGCAGTGCCCCGGAGCAGCGGGGGTCGCGAGATACGCAGTATTTT. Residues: CSAPEQRGSRDTQYF.

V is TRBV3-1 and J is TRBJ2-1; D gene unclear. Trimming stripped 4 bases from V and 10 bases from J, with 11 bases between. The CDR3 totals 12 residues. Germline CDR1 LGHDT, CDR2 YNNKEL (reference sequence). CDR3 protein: CASSRNDGEQFF. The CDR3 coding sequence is TGTGCCAGCAGCCGAAACGACGGGGAGCAGTTCTTC.

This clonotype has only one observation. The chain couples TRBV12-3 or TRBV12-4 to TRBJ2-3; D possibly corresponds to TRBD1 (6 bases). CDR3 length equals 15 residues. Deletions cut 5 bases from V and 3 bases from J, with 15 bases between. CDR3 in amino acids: CASSPSRGRTDTQYF. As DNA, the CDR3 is TGTGCCAGCAGTCCCTCGAGGGGGAGAACAGATACGCAGTATTTT.

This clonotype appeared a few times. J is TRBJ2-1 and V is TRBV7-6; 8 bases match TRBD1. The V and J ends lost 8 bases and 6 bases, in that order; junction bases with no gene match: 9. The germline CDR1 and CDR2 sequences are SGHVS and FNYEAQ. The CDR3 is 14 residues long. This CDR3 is CASGRTGPFNEQFF. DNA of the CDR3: TGTGCCAGCGGGCGGACAGGGCCCTTCAATGAGCAGTTCTTC. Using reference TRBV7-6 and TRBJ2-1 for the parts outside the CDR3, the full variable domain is GAGVSQSPRYKVTKRGQDVALRCDPISGHVSLYWYRQALGQGPEFLTYFNYEAQQDKSGLPNDRFSAERPEGSISTLTIQRTEQRDSAMYRCASGRTGPFNEQFFGPGTRLTVL.

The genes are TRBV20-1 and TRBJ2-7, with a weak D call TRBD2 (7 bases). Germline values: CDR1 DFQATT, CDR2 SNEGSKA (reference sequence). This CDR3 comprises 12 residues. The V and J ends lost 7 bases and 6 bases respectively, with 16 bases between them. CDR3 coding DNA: TGCAGTGTTACCGGGGGGCTCGGCGAGCAGTACTTC. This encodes CSVTGGLGEQYF.

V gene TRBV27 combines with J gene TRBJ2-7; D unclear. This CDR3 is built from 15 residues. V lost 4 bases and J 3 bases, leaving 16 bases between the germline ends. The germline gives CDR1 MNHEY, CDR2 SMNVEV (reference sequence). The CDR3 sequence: CASSSGARRSYEQYF. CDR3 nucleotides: TGTGCCAGCAGTTCCGGCGCCAGACGAAGCTACGAGCAGTACTTC.

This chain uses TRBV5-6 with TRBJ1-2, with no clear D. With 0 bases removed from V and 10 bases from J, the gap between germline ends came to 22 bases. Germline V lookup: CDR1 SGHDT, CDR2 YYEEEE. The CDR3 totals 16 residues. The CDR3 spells CASSLDTGNSGFVYTF. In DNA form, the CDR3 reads TGTGCCAGCAGCTTGGATACCGGGAACTCCGGTTTCGTCTACACCTTC. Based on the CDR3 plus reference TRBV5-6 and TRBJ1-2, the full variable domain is DAGVTQSPTHLIKTRGQQVTLRCSPKSGHDTVSWYQQALGQGPQFIFQYYEEEERQRGNFPDRFSGHQFPNYSSELNVNALLLGDSALYLCASSLDTGNSGFVYTFGSGTRLTVV.

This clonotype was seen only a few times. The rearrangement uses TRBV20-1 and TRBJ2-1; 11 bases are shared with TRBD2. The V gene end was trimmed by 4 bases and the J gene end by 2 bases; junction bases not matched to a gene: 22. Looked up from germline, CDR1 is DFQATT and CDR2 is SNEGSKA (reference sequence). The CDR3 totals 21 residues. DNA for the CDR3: TGCAGTGCTAAGCCTCAACCGTCCGTAGCGGGGGGGCCATTCACCTACAATGAGCAGTTCTTC. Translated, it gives CSAKPQPSVAGGPFTYNEQFF.

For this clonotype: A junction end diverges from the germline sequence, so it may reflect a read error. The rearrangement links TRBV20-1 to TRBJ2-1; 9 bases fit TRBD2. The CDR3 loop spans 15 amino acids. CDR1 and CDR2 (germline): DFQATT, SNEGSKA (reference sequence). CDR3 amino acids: CRASDLAGAATEQFF. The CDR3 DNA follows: TGCCGTGCGAGCGATTTAGCGGGGGCCGCTACGGAGCAGTTCTTC.

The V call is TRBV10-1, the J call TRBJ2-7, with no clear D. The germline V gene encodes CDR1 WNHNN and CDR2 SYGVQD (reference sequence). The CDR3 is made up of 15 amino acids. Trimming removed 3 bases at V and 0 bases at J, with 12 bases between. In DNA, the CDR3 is TGCGCCAGCAGTGACCGATCTCTTAGCTCCTACGAGCAGTACTTC. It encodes CASSDRSLSSYEQYF.

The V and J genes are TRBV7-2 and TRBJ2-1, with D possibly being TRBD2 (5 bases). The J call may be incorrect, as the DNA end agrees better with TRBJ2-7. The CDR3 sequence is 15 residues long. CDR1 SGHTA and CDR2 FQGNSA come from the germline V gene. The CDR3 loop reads CASSLERGLYNEQYF. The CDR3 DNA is TGTGCCAGCAGCTTAGAACGGGGTCTCTACAATGAGCAGTACTTC.

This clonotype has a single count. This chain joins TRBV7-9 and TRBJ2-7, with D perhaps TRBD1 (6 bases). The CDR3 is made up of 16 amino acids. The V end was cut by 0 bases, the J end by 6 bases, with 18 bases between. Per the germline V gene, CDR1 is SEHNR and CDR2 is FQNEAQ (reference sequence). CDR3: CASSLASTGGRAEQYF. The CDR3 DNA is TGTGCCAGCAGCTTAGCTTCGACAGGCGGGCGGGCCGAGCAGTACTTC. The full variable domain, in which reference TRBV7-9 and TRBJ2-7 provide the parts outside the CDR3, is DTGVSQNPRHKITKRGQNVTFRCDPISEHNRLYWYRQTLGQGPEFLTYFQNEAQLEKSRLLSDRFSAERPKGSFSTLEIQRTEQGDSAMYLCASSLASTGGRAEQYFGPGTRLTVT.

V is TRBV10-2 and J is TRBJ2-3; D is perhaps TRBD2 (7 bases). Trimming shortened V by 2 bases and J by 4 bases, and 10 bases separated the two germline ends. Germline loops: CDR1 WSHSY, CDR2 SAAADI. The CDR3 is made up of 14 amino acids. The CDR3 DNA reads TGCGCCAGCAGTGAGACCGGGGGGCCAGATACGCAGTATTTT. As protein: CASSETGGPDTQYF.

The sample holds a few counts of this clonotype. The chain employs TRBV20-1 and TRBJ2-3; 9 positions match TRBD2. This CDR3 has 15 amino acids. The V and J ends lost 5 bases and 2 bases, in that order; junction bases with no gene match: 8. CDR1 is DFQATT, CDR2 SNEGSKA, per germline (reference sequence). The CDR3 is CSAFERGAPTDTQYF. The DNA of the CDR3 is TGCAGTGCTTTCGAGCGGGGGGCACCCACAGATACGCAGTATTTT.